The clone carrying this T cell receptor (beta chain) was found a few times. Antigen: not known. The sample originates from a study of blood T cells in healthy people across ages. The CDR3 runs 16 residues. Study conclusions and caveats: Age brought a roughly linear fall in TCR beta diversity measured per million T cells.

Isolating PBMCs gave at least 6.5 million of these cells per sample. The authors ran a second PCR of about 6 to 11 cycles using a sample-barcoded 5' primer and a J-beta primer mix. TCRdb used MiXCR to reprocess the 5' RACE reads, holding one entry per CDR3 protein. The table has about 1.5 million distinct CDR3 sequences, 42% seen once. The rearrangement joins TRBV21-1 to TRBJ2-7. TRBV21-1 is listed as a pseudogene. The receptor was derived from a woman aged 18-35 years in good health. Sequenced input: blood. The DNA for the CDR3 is TGTGCCAGCAGCAAAGATCTGGATCGAAGCTCCTACGAGCAGTACTTC. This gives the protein CASSKDLDRSSYEQYF.